Listed below are T cell receptor beta chains from one sample, sequenced in a study of T-cell reconstitution after alpha-beta-depleted transplantation in children. TCRdb re-derived calls from the PCR reads in MiXCR, one entry per CDR3 protein. The repertoire has about 540,000 distinct CDR3 sequences, 15% to 20% of them found once; the top ten carry 3% to 4%. The source material was PBMCs from the stem cell graft donor, sampled from the stem cell graft. These receptors all stem from a human donor who donated a stem cell graft to a child with acute lymphoblastic leukemia. Each CDR3 is given with its conserved first and last residue. The size of a clone is reported for some rows only, either as once, few or many, or as a class for expanded clones.

clone_size j_call v_call cdr3_aa
few TRBJ1-4 TRBV5-1 CASSLYRGRREKLFF
NA TRBJ2-3 TRBV5-8 CASTKGLARPDTQYF
NA TRBJ2-3 TRBV7-3 CASSLMPGLTDTQYF
few TRBJ2-1 TRBV5-1 CASRPELAGSYNEQFF
few TRBJ2-7 TRBV7-9 CASSSPNTGVGEQYF
few TRBJ1-6 TRBV6-1 CASSPLLMTEPLHF
NA TRBJ2-5 TRBV7-9 CASSLLAAFQETQYF
NA TRBJ2-1 TRBV29-1 CSVNPQASPVGNEQFF
NA TRBJ2-1 TRBV5-6 CASILFGLAGGPGNEQFF
few TRBJ2-7 TRBV12-3/TRBV12-4 CASSLLSSGRTSYEQYF
NA TRBJ2-7 TRBV10-3 CAISRTDGYEQYF
few TRBJ1-1 TRBV3-1 CASSQFGWMNTEAFF
few TRBJ2-5 TRBV24-1 CASNKGEEVGETQYF
NA TRBJ1-2 TRBV6-1 CASRGTGSNYSYTF
NA TRBJ2-7 TRBV5-1 CASSSSGGGFSYEQYF
NA TRBJ1-4 TRBV12-3/TRBV12-4 CASSPWEGDLTNEKLFF
many TRBJ2-2 TRBV12-3/TRBV12-4 CASSSPGTANTGELFF
few TRBJ2-7 TRBV9 CASSVDPAGTYEQYF
few TRBJ1-1 TRBV20-1 CSARDLRSIGGNTEAFF
few TRBJ2-6 TRBV15 CATSRDLTGANVLTF
NA TRBJ1-5 TRBV20-1 CSAPENSNQPQHF
few TRBJ2-4 TRBV15 CATSRDPLRDLLCF
NA TRBJ2-1 TRBV20-1 CSAIGPGAVDNEQFF
NA TRBJ2-1 TRBV12-3/TRBV12-4 CAFCPPSAGVPYNEQFF